The 13 T cell receptor beta chains reported below all come from one sample, sequenced in a study of cytomegalovirus exposure and HLA in healthy donors. PCR primers comprised 60 Vbeta and 13 Jbeta primers. The assay was immunoSEQ multiplex PCR, and TCRdb's table has in-frame clones only and misses some. The sample yields approximately 77,000 clones, 70% to 85% seen once. Sequenced material: PBMCs. The receptors were gathered from a woman in her thirties or forties in good health and CMV-seronegative.

This clone was seen more than once but under ten times. The chain links TRBV5-1 to TRBJ2-3; 11 bases are shared with TRBD1. The ends lost 4 bases at V and 3 bases at J; junction bases unmatched: 4. This CDR3 has 15 residues. In germline, CDR1 is SGHRS, CDR2 YFSETQ. The CDR3 DNA is TGCGCCAGCAGCCCGGGACAGGGGGGGACAGATACGCAGTATTTT. It is translated as CASSPGQGGTDTQYF.

The rearrangement uses TRBV10-2 and TRBJ2-1; D is ambiguous. The V and J ends lost 7 bases and 13 bases respectively, with 17 bases between them. The CDR3 length is 12 residues. The germline V gene encodes CDR1 WSHSY and CDR2 SAAADI. The CDR3 nucleotides read TGCGCCAGCACCCAGTCCGCGGTCGAACAGTTCTTC. Translating it yields CASTQSAVEQFF.

The chain employs TRBV9 and TRBJ2-3; 7 nucleotides align to TRBD2. Trimming cost V 9 bases and J 4 bases; bases outside gene matches: 8. CDR3 length: 13 residues. CDR1 SGDLS and CDR2 YYNGEE come from the germline V gene. As DNA, the CDR3 is TGTGCCACCTCCCGGGGGGTTGCAGATACGCAGTATTTT. Translating gives CATSRGVADTQYF. Supplemented by reference TRBV9 and TRBJ2-3, the full variable domain reads DSGVTQTPKHLITATGQRVTLRCSPRSGDLSVYWYQQSLDQGLQFLIQYYNGEERAKGNILERFSAQQFPDLHSELNLSSLELGDSALYFCATSRGVADTQYFGPGTRLTVL.

There are a few counts of this clone. V is TRBV4-2 and J is TRBJ2-5; no reliable D call. The J call may be in error: the DNA end matches TRBJ2-7 better. The CDR3 runs 14 residues. CDR1 is LGHNA, CDR2 YNFKEQ, per germline. The CDR3 sequence is CASSLRAPDYEQYF. CDR3 DNA: TGTGCCAGCAGCCTCAGAGCCCCGGACTACGAGCAGTACTTC.

This clone has more than one count but fewer than ten. The genes are TRBV5-1 and TRBJ2-2; 7 nucleotides line up with TRBD1. The V and J ends lost 4 bases and 0 bases, in that order; junction bases with no gene match: 6. This CDR3 is 16 amino acids long. The V gene's germline CDR1 is SGHRS and CDR2 YFSETQ. This chain's CDR3 is CASSIQGRTNTGELFF. The CDR3 DNA reads TGCGCCAGCAGCATACAGGGGCGGACGAACACCGGGGAGCTGTTTTTT.

The V and J genes are TRBV19 and TRBJ2-7, with TRBD2 matching 7 bases. The germline CDR1 and CDR2 sequences are LNHDA and SQIVND (reference sequence). This CDR3 spans 15 amino acids. V lost 1 base to trimming and J lost 4 bases; unmatched junction nucleotides: 7. The CDR3: CASSIGGSATYEQYF. DNA of the CDR3: TGTGCCAGTAGTATAGGCGGGAGCGCAACTTACGAGCAGTACTTC.

This chain links TRBV14 with TRBJ2-5, with D unclear. The J call may be in error: the DNA end matches TRBJ2-7 better. Germline CDR1 is SGHDN and CDR2 is FVKESK. The CDR3 covers 13 residues. The CDR3 region has the DNA TGTGCCAGCAGCCAAGTAAAAGTCTACGAGCAGTACTTC. It encodes CASSQVKVYEQYF.

V is TRBV10-2 and J is TRBJ1-1, with D possibly matching TRBD1 (6 bases). Germline-derived CDR1 and CDR2 are WSHSY and SAAADI. V dropped 4 bases and J dropped 5 bases, with 14 bases sitting between them. The CDR3 spans 14 residues. The CDR3 DNA sequence: TGCGCCAGCAGTGTATCGGGGGGCGGAACTGAAGCTTTCTTT. Encoded protein: CASSVSGGGTEAFF.

Sample share makes this clone large. V usage is TRBV5-1 and J usage is TRBJ1-4; no definite D call. Per germline, CDR1 SGHRS and CDR2 YFSETQ. CDR3 length: 16 amino acids. Trimming stripped 4 bases from V and 5 bases from J, with 18 bases between. The DNA of the CDR3 is TGCGCCAGCAGCACCTCCAGGATATTTCCCAATGAAAAACTGTTTTTT. Protein product: CASSTSRIFPNEKLFF.

This sequence joins TRBV30 and TRBJ1-1; 9 bases align to TRBD1. Losses at the gene ends were 3 bases for V and 5 bases for J; bases not matched to a gene: 16. CDR1 is GTSNPN, CDR2 SVGIG, per germline (reference sequence). The CDR3 spans 17 residues. As DNA, the CDR3 is TGTGCCTGGAGCCTCGTTCGAGAACAGGGGGCATGGACTGAAGCTTTCTTT. It encodes CAWSLVREQGAWTEAFF. The full variable domain, rest sourced from reference TRBV30 and TRBJ1-1, is SQTIHQWPATLVQPVGSPLSLECTVEGTSNPNLYWYRQAAGRGLQLLFYSVGIGQISSEVPQNLSASRPQDRQFILSSKKLLLSDSGFYLCAWSLVREQGAWTEAFFGQGTRLTVV.

This clone was observed once. The chain is built from TRBV10-3 and TRBJ2-2; TRBD2 might be the D (6 bases). The CDR3 runs to 16 residues. Germline loops: CDR1 ENHRY, CDR2 SYGVKD. The V end was cut by 6 bases, the J end by 6 bases, with 20 bases between. The CDR3 DNA is TGTGCCATCAGAGCGGGCAGTTCTGCTATCCCCGGGGAGCTGTTTTTT. This sequence encodes CAIRAGSSAIPGELFF.

The gene calls are TRBV5-1 and TRBJ2-2, with D maybe TRBD2 (5 bases). Germline V lookup: CDR1 SGHRS, CDR2 YFSETQ. The CDR3 length is 15 residues. Trimming took 4 bases from V and 6 from J, leaving 16 bases between them. CDR3 amino acids: CASSPGGSSSGELFF. For the CDR3, the DNA is TGCGCCAGCAGCCCAGGAGGTAGCTCGTCCGGGGAGCTGTTTTTT.

The chain has TRBV19 and TRBJ1-6, with D unclear. Trimming left V 7 bases short and J 7 bases short, with 20 bases between. CDR1 is LNHDA, CDR2 SQIVND, per germline (reference sequence). This CDR3 is 16 amino acids long. The CDR3 nucleotides read TGTGCCAGTAAGTCGCGAGGAGGGCAGGTAAATTCACCCCTCCACTTT. Residues: CASKSRGGQVNSPLHF. Using reference TRBV19 and TRBJ1-6 for the parts outside the CDR3, the full variable domain is DGGITQSPKYLFRKEGQNVTLSCEQNLNHDAMYWYRQDPGQGLRLIYYSQIVNDFQKGDIAEGYSVSREKKESFPLTVTSAQKNPTAFYLCASKSRGGQVNSPLHFGNGTRLTVT.